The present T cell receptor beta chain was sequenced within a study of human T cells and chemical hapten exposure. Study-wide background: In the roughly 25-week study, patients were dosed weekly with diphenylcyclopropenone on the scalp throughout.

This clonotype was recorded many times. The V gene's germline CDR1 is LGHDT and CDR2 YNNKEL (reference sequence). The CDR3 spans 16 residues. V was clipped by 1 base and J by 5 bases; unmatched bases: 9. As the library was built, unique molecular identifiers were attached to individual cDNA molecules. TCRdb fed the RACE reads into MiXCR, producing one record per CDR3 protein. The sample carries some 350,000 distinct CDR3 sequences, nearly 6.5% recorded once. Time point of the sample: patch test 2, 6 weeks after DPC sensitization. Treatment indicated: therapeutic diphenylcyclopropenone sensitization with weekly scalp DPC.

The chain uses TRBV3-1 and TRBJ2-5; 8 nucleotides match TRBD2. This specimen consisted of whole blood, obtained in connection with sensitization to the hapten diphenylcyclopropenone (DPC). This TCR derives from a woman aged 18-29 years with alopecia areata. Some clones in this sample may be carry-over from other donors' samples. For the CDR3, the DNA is TGTGCCAGCAGCCAAGGTCAGCGGGGGTCGGCGGAGACCCAGTACTTC. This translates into CASSQGQRGSAETQYF.